This T cell receptor beta chain originates from a study of blood T cell repertoires in COVID-19. About the study: Specimens from acute and convalescent COVID-19 originated in the United States, Italy and Spain.

Some clones are missing from TCRdb's copy, which holds only in-frame ones; the method was immunoSEQ multiplex PCR. The sample lists about 290,000 clones; roughly 90% were seen once. The V and J ends lost 5 bases and 0 bases respectively, with 13 bases between them. CDR1 SGHDN and CDR2 FVKESK come from the germline V gene. The CDR3 covers 15 residues. This clonotype was sampled from a man in his forties or fifties with acute or convalescent COVID-19. This rearrangement joins TRBV14 to TRBJ1-1, with D unresolved. Input material: peripheral blood. Here the CDR3 DNA reads TGTGCCAGCAGCTTCTCCGGGGAACTGAACACTGAAGCTTTCTTT. The encoded protein is CASSFSGELNTEAFF. The variable domain in full, completed from reference TRBV14 and TRBJ1-1, reads EAGVTQFPSHSVIEKGQTVTLRCDPISGHDNLYWYRRVMGKEIKFLLHFVKESKQDESGMPNNRFLAERTGGTYSTLKVQPAELEDSGVYFCASSFSGELNTEAFFGQGTRLTVV.